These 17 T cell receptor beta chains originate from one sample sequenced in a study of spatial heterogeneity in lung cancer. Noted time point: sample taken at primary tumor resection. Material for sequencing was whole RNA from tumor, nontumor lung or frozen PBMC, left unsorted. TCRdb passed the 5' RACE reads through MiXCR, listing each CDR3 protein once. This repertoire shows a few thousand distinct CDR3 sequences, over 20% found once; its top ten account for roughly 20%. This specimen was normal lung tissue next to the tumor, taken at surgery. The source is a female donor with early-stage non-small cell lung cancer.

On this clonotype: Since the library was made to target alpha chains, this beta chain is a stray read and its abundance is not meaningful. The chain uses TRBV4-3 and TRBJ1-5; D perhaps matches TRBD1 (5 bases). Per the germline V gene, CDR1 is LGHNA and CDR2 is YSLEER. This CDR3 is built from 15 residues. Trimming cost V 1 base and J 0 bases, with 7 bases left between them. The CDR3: CASSQGQYSNQPQHF. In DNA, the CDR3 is TGCGCCAGCAGCCAAGGACAGTATAGCAATCAGCCCCAGCATTTT.

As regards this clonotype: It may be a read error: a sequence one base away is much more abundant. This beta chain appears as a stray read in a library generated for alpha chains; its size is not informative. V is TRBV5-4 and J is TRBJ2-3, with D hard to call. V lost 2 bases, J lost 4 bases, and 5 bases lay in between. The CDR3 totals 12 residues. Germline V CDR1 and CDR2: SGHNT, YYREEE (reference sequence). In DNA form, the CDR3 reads TGTGCCAGCAGCTTCACGGCAGATACGCAGTATTTT. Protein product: CASSFTADTQYF.

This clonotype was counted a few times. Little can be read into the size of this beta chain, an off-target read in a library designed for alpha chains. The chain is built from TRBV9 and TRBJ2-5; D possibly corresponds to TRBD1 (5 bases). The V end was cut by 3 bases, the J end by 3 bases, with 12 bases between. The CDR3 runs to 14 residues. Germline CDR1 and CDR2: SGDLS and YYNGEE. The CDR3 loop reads CASSDAGREETQYF. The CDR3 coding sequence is TGTGCCAGCAGCGATGCAGGGCGAGAAGAGACCCAGTACTTC.

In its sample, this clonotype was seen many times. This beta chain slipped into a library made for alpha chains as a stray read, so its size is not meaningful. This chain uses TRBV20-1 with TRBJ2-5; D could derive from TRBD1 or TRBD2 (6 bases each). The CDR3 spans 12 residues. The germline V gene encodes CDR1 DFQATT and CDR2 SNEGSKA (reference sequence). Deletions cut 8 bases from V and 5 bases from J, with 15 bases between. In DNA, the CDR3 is TGCAGTTCCCGTACGGGGGCGGAGACCCAGTACTTC. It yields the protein CSSRTGAETQYF.

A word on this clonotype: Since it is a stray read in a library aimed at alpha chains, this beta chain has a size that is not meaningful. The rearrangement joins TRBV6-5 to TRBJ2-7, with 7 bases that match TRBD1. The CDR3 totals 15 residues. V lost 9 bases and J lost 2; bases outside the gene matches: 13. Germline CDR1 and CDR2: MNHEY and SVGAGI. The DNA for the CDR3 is TGTGCCAGTTCGACTGGGACAGCAGGGGCCTACGAGCAGTACTTC. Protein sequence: CASSTGTAGAYEQYF.

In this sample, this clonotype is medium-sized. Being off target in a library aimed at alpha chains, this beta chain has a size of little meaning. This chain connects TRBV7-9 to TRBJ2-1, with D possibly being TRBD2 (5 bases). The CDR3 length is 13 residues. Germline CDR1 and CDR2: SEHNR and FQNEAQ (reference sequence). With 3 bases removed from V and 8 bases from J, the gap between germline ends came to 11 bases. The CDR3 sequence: CASSFRAGHEQFF. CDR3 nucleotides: TGTGCCAGCAGCTTCCGGGCGGGCCATGAGCAGTTCTTC.

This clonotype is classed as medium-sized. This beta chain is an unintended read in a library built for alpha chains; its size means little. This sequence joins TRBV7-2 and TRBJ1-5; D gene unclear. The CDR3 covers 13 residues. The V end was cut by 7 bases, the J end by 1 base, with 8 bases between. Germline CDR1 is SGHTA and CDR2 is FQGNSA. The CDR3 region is CASTLGSNQPQHF. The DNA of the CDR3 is TGTGCCAGCACCCTGGGGAGCAATCAGCCCCAGCATTTT.

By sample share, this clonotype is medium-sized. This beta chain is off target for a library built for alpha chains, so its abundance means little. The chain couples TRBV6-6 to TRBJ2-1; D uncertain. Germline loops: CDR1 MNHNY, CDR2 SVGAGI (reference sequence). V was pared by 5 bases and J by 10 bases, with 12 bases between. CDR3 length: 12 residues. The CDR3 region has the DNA TGTGCCAGCAGTCCCTTTAGCAGGGAGCAGTTCTTC. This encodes CASSPFSREQFF.

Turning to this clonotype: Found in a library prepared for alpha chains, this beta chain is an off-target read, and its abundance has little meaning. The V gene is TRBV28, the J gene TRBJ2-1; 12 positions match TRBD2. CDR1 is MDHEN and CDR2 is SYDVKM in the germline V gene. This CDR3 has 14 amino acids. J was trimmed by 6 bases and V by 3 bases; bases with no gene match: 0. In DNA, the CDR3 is TGTGCCAGCAGTTTGGGACTAGCGGGCAATGAGCAGTTCTTC. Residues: CASSLGLAGNEQFF.

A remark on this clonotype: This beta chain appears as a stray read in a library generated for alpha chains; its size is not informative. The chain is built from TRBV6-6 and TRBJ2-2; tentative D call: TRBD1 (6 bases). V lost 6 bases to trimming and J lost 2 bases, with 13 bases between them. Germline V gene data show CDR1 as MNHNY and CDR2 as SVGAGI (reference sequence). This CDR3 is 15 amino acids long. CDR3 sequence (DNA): TGTGCCAGCAGAACCGGGACATATAACACCGGGGAGCTGTTTTTT. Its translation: CASRTGTYNTGELFF.

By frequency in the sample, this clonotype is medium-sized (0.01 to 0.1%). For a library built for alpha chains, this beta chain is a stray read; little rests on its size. The CDR3 is CASSYRQYNSPLHF. Here the CDR3 DNA reads TGTGCCAGCAGTTACAGGCAGTATAATTCACCCCTCCACTTT. The chain uses TRBV28 and TRBJ1-6, with TRBD1 as a possible D gene (5 bases). The V and J ends lost 4 bases and 4 bases respectively, with 8 bases between them. This CDR3 region has 14 residues. Germline lookup yields CDR1 MDHEN and CDR2 SYDVKM.

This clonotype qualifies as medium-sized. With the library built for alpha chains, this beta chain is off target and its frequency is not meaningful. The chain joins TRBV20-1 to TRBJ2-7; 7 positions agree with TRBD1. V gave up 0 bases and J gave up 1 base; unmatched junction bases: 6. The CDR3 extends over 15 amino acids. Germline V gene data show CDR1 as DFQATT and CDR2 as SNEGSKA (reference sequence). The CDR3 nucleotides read TGCAGTGCTAGAGAATCTCGGGACAGATCCTACGAGCAGTACTTC. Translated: CSARESRDRSYEQYF.

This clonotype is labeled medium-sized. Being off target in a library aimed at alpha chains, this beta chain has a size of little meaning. The CDR3 coding sequence is TGTGCCAGCAGCTTAGGGACTAGCGGGGGGCGGAATGAGCAGTTCTTC. Its protein is CASSLGTSGGRNEQFF. This chain connects TRBV7-2 to TRBJ2-1; the match to TRBD2 covers 14 bases. Germline assignment: CDR1 SGHTA and CDR2 FQGNSA. Trimming removed 1 base from V and 7 bases from J; junction bases left unmatched: 3. CDR3 length: 16 residues.

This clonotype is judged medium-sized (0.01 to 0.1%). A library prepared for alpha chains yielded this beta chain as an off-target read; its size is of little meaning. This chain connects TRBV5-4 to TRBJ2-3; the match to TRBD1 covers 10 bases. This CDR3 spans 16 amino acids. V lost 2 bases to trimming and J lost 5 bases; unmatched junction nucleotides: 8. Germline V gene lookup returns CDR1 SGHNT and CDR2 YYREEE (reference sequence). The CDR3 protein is CASSLYGTGVVDTQYF. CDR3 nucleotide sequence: TGTGCCAGCAGCTTATACGGGACAGGGGTCGTAGATACGCAGTATTTT.

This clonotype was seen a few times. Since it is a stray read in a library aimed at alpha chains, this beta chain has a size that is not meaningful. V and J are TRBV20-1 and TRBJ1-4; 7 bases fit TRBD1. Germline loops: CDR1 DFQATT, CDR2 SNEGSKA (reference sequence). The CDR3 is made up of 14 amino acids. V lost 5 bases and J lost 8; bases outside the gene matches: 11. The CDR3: CSAGRQGPREKLFF. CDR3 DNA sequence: TGCAGTGCTGGAAGACAGGGACCGAGAGAAAAACTGTTTTTT.

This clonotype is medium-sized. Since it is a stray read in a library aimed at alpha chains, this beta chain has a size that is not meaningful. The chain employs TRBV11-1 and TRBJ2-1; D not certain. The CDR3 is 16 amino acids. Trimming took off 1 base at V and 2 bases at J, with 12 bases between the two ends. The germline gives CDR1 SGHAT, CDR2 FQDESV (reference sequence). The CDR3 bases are TGTGCCAGCAGCTTAGTCCCCCTCGAACCCTACAATGAGCAGTTCTTC. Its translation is CASSLVPLEPYNEQFF.

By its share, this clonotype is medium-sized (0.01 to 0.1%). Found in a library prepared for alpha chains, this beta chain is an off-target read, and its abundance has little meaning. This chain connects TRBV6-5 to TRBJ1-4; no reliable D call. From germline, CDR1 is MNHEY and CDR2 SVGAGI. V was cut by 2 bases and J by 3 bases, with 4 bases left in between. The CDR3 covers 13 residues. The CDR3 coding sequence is TGTGCCAGCAGTTACAGGGCTAATGAAAAACTGTTTTTT. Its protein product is CASSYRANEKLFF.